This T cell receptor (beta chain) was identified during a study of T cells in Graves' hyperthyroidism and ophthalmopathy. From germline, CDR1 is MDHEN and CDR2 SYDVKM. The CDR3 contains 12 residues. As to this clonotype: An end of the junction does not agree with germline; a read error may underlie this.

Researchers amplified the TCR beta CDR3 regions from RNA transcripts. When the TCR CDR3 underwent first-round RT-PCR, the HTBI primer set was used. TCRdb redid the calling of the multiplex PCR reads with MiXCR, one entry per CDR3 protein. The sample records around 500,000 distinct CDR3 sequences, around 15% being singletons. The receptor was isolated from a woman aged 25 to 39 with Graves' ophthalmopathy. The sample taken for sequencing was blood. The V call is TRBV28, the J call TRBJ2-2; D is possibly TRBD2 (6 bases). CDR3 amino acids: CASSFGGGELSF. The CDR3 DNA is TGTGCCAGCAGCTTCGGTGGCGGGGAGCTGTCTTTT.